This entry lists 23 T cell receptor beta chains sequenced from one sample in a study of blood T cell repertoires in COVID-19. The protocol was immunoSEQ multiplex PCR, while the TCRdb copy is restricted to in-frame clones and leaves out a portion. The sample includes under 150,000 clones, around 86% of them seen just once. The sample consisted of PBMCs or T cells enriched from blood (not recorded which). Every receptor here comes from a man in his thirties or forties who had recovered from COVID-19.

Here the CDR3 reads CASSSQGGTGELFF. The CDR3, as DNA: TGTGCCAGCAGCTCCCAGGGTGGAACCGGGGAGCTGTTTTTT. The gene calls are TRBV14 and TRBJ2-2; a possible D gene is TRBD1 (5 bases). The CDR3 extends over 14 amino acids. Between the trimmed V and J ends, which lost 5 bases and 5 bases, there was a span of 12 bases. CDR1 is SGHDN and CDR2 is FVKESK in the germline V gene.

The rearrangement uses TRBV11-2 and TRBJ2-2; 9 bases fit TRBD1. V shed 6 bases and J 2 bases; nucleotides not matched to a gene: 7. Germline CDR1 is SGHAT and CDR2 is FQNNGV. The CDR3 runs 16 residues. The CDR3 DNA reads as TGTGCCAGCAGTCCCGGACAGGGGCGAAACACCGGGGAGCTGTTTTTT. This gives the protein CASSPGQGRNTGELFF.

This chain uses TRBV7-6 with TRBJ2-3; TRBD2 aligns across 12 bases. Germline V CDR1 and CDR2: SGHVS, FNYEAQ. V gave up 3 bases and J gave up 1 base; unmatched junction bases: 17. This CDR3 comprises 21 residues. The CDR3 is CASSLGGPGLAGPGGTDTQYF. Written as DNA, the CDR3 is TGTGCCAGCAGCTTGGGGGGCCCGGGACTAGCGGGTCCGGGGGGCACAGATACGCAGTATTTT.

This clone came up a few times. CDR3 in amino acids: CATDDRGPNQPQHF. In DNA form, the CDR3 reads TGTGCCACCGATGACAGGGGCCCTAATCAGCCCCAGCATTTT. The chain employs TRBV6-5 and TRBJ1-5; 8 bases fit TRBD1. The CDR3 has 14 amino acids. With 10 bases clipped from V and 4 bases from J, the junction kept 9 bases outside the gene matches. CDR1 MNHEY and CDR2 SVGAGI come from the germline V gene.

This clone was picked up a small number of times. The CDR3 region has the DNA TGTGCCAGCAGTGAAGACGCGGGCCGGGGGTTCGGGCGCACGCCGAGAGACTACGAGCAGTACGTC. Its translation: CASSEDAGRGFGRTPRDYEQYV. The chain couples TRBV2 to TRBJ2-7; weak D call: TRBD2 (6 bases). The V gene's germline CDR1 is SNHLY and CDR2 FYNNEI. The CDR3 contains 22 residues. The ends were cut back, 1 base at V and 3 bases at J, with 34 bases in the middle.

This chain links TRBV2 with TRBJ2-6; D remains unclear. Germline CDR1 SNHLY, CDR2 FYNNEI. V was trimmed by 5 bases and J by 0 bases, leaving 8 bases between them. The CDR3 has 15 amino acids. CDR3 nucleotides: TGTGCCAGCAGTCTCGACACCTCTGGGGCCAACGTCCTGACTTTC. It specifies CASSLDTSGANVLTF.

The chain is built from TRBV3-1 (or the pseudogene TRBV3-2) and TRBJ1-1; maybe TRBD1 (5 bases). V was shortened by 1 base and J by 12 bases, with 12 bases between the two germline ends. There are 12 residues in the CDR3. The germline V gene encodes CDR1 LGHDT and CDR2 YNNKEL (reference sequence). CDR3 sequence (DNA): TGTGCCAGCAGCCAAGTTAGGGGTACAACTTTCTTT. The encoded protein is CASSQVRGTTFF.

The V call is TRBV4-1, the J call TRBJ1-6, with TRBD1 as a possible D gene (5 bases). Germline CDR1 MGHRA, CDR2 YSYEKL. Between the trimmed V and J ends, which lost 0 bases and 5 bases, there was a span of 14 bases. The CDR3 totals 17 residues. In DNA, the CDR3 is TGCGCCAGCAGCCAAGATGCCGGGGGAATTGATAATTCACCCCTCCACTTT. This gives the protein CASSQDAGGIDNSPLHF.

V and J are TRBV7-2 and TRBJ2-7, with D tentatively TRBD1 (6 bases). Trimming took 4 bases from V and 2 from J, leaving 9 bases between them. The CDR3 contains 13 residues. From germline, CDR1 is SGHTA and CDR2 FQGNSA. This CDR3 reads CASSSGHPYEQYV. The CDR3 DNA reads as TGTGCCAGCAGCTCGGGACATCCCTACGAGCAGTACGTC.

The CDR3 loop is CASSPGDKNTEAFF. As DNA, the CDR3 is TGTGCCAGCAGTCCAGGGGACAAGAACACTGAAGCTTTCTTT. This chain links TRBV6-5 with TRBJ1-1; D perhaps matches TRBD1 (6 bases). This CDR3 is built from 14 residues. Trimming pared 5 bases from V and 1 base from J, leaving 11 bases between. Looked up from germline, CDR1 is MNHEY and CDR2 is SVGAGI.

V and J are TRBV11-2 and TRBJ2-1, with TRBD2 matching 10 bases. Germline CDR1 is SGHAT and CDR2 is FQNNGV. The CDR3 spans 15 residues. The V gene end was trimmed by 5 bases and the J gene end by 5 bases; junction bases not matched to a gene: 6. The CDR3 bases are TGTGCCAGCAGCCTTACTAGCGGGGTACACAATGAGCAGTTCTTC. Translation gives CASSLTSGVHNEQFF.

The V gene is TRBV3-1 (or the pseudogene TRBV3-2), the J gene TRBJ2-1; TRBD1 might be the D (6 bases). V lost 0 bases and J 6 bases, leaving 9 bases between the germline ends. The CDR3 contains 14 residues. CDR1 and CDR2 (germline): LGHDT, YNNKEL (reference sequence). In nucleotides, the CDR3 is TGTGCCAGCAGCCAAGATGCAGGGGCCAATGAGCAGTTCTTC. Encoded protein: CASSQDAGANEQFF.

The chain recombines TRBV21-1 with TRBJ2-3; TRBD2, as called in the table, went unchecked against the DNA. TRBV21-1 is a listed pseudogene. CDR3 length: 17 residues. The CDR3 here is CASSPQKAGGRADTQYF. The CDR3 DNA sequence: TGTGCCAGCAGCCCGCAGAAAGCGGGGGGCCGGGCGGATACGCAGTATTTT.

This clone came up a few times. J is TRBJ2-3 and V is TRBV12-5; 7 positions match TRBD2. The CDR3 runs 15 residues. V was clipped by 2 bases and J by 4 bases; unmatched bases: 6. Germline CDR1 reads LGHNT; CDR2 reads FRNRAP. The chain's CDR3 is CASGLFGGSSDTQYF. CDR3 DNA sequence: TGTGCTAGTGGTTTGTTTGGCGGGAGCTCAGATACGCAGTATTTT.

The V and J genes are TRBV2 and TRBJ2-5; perhaps TRBD2 as D (5 bases). Between the trimmed V and J ends, which lost 1 base and 2 bases, there was a span of 11 bases. Germline values: CDR1 SNHLY, CDR2 FYNNEI. The CDR3 is 15 amino acids. The CDR3 sequence is CASSEVRTGQETQYF. As DNA, the CDR3 is TGTGCCAGCAGTGAAGTCCGGACTGGTCAAGAGACCCAGTACTTC.

The chain is built from TRBV14 and TRBJ1-2, with D perhaps matching TRBD1 (6 bases). Germline V gene data show CDR1 as SGHDN and CDR2 as FVKESK. V was trimmed by 4 bases and J by 0 bases, leaving 15 bases between them. The CDR3 runs 16 residues. The CDR3 coding sequence is TGTGCCAGCAGCCCAGTCGGCGGGGGCCCTAACTATGGCTACACCTTC. Translation: CASSPVGGGPNYGYTF.

V is TRBV7-9 and J is TRBJ1-2, with D unresolved. The V end was cut by 4 bases, the J end by 0 bases, with 9 bases between. The CDR3 consists of 14 residues. Germline values: CDR1 SEHNR, CDR2 FQNEAQ (reference sequence). The DNA for the CDR3 is TGTGCCAGCAGCTCTAGCGGAGCTAACTATGGCTACACCTTC. It is translated as CASSSSGANYGYTF.

This chain links TRBV19 with TRBJ2-1; 11 bases line up with TRBD1. Germline CDR1 is LNHDA and CDR2 is SQIVND (reference sequence). The CDR3 runs to 12 residues. The V segment lost 8 bases and the J segment 9 bases; nucleotides outside the gene matches: 3. Here the CDR3 reads CASRTGGVEQFF. CDR3 DNA sequence: TGTGCCAGTCGGACAGGGGGCGTTGAGCAGTTCTTC.

This clone was seen only once. The chain is built from TRBV19 and TRBJ2-3; 8 bases agree with TRBD1. Germline V gives CDR1 LNHDA, CDR2 SQIVND (reference sequence). The CDR3 has 13 residues. Unmatched junction bases numbered 3, after V lost 8 bases and J lost 2 bases. CDR3 protein: CASSDRVTDTQYF. CDR3 DNA sequence: TGTGCCAGTTCGGACAGGGTCACAGATACGCAGTATTTT. The complete variable domain, with remaining parts taken from reference TRBV19 and TRBJ2-3, reads DGGITQSPKYLFRKEGQNVTLSCEQNLNHDAMYWYRQDPGQGLRLIYYSQIVNDFQKGDIAEGYSVSREKKESFPLTVTSAQKNPTAFYLCASSDRVTDTQYFGPGTRLTVL.

The J gene is TRBJ2-1, the V gene TRBV6-1, with 9 bases aligning to TRBD2. Germline assignment: CDR1 MNHNS and CDR2 SASEGT. CDR3 length: 17 amino acids. Trimming at V came to 4 bases and at J to 9 bases, leaving 16 bases not matched to a gene. CDR3 in amino acids: CASSGRLAESPYGEQFF. The CDR3 DNA reads as TGTGCCAGCAGTGGACGACTAGCGGAGTCACCCTATGGTGAGCAGTTCTTC.

In this sample, this clone turned up once. The chain is built from TRBV7-6 and TRBJ1-1; 7 nucleotides match TRBD1. The CDR3 is 13 amino acids. V lost 5 bases, J lost 14 bases, and 14 bases stayed unmatched. Germline CDR1 and CDR2: SGHVS and FNYEAQ. The CDR3 DNA reads as TGTGCCAGCAGCGCGGGGCGACAGGGCACAAACTTCTTT. Translated, it gives CASSAGRQGTNFF.

The chain combines TRBV6-1 with TRBJ2-7, with D tentatively TRBD2 (5 bases). The V end lost 6 bases, the J end lost 2 bases, and 20 bases lay between the germline ends. Germline V gene data show CDR1 as MNHNS and CDR2 as SASEGT. The CDR3 runs to 16 residues. The CDR3 DNA is TGTGCCAGCAGAGAACCGGGAACCGGAAGACCCTACGAGCAGTACTTC. Residues: CASREPGTGRPYEQYF.

This chain links TRBV28 with TRBJ2-7; weak D call: TRBD2 (6 bases). Germline loops: CDR1 MDHEN, CDR2 SYDVKM. The CDR3 is 12 residues long. Trimming removed 5 bases at V and 7 bases at J, with 12 bases between. CDR3 protein: CASSPRGREQYF. CDR3 DNA: TGTGCCAGCAGTCCTCGAGGGAGGGAGCAGTACTTC.